The next 32 T cell receptor beta chains were all read from a single sample in a study of T cells expressing NK-cell markers. TCRdb re-called the 5' RACE reads, yielding one record per CDR3 amino acid sequence without DNA. The sample holds around 380,000 distinct CDR3 sequences. The sequencing sample was made of blood T cells: a sorted CD56 or NKG2C T cell subset, CD4+ or CD8+ T cells, or bulk PBMC T cells (not recorded which). These receptors all stem from a woman aged 45-59 years in good health.

The rearrangement uses TRBV21-1 and TRBJ2-7; TCRdb picks TRBD1, but there is no DNA to check that call. TRBV21-1 represents a pseudogene. The CDR3 is 14 amino acids. The CDR3 is CASSKVFWTGNSHF.

The V call is TRBV6-5, the J call TRBJ2-1; TCRdb's D call of TRBD2 is untestable without DNA. Germline CDR1 is MNHEY and CDR2 is SVGAGI. The CDR3 runs 14 residues. The CDR3 here is CASCPGLFHNEQFF.

The V call is TRBV20-1, the J call TRBJ2-4; TCRdb outputs TRBD1, but without DNA this stays unchecked. Germline CDR1 DFQATT, CDR2 SNEGSKA (reference sequence). The CDR3 contains 11 residues. CDR3 in amino acids: CSARGQNIQYF.

The genes are TRBV9 and TRBJ2-4; TCRdb designates TRBD2, a call that cannot be tested without DNA. From germline, CDR1 is SGDLS and CDR2 YYNGEE. The CDR3 extends over 16 amino acids. The CDR3 reads CASSPGLAGAGDIQYF.

The V gene is TRBV3-1, the J gene TRBJ1-2; TCRdb reports TRBD1, a call that lacks DNA to check it against. Germline values: CDR1 LGHDT, CDR2 YNNKEL (reference sequence). CDR3 length equals 13 residues. The CDR3 reads CASSQKGAQGYTF.

J is TRBJ1-4 and V is TRBV18. The CDR3 has 15 amino acids. CDR1 KGHSH and CDR2 LQKENI come from the germline V gene. This CDR3 reads CASSPELATNEKLFF. Together with reference TRBV18 and TRBJ1-4, the CDR3 gives the full variable domain: NAGVMQNPRHLVRRRGQEARLRCSPMKGHSHVYWYRQLPEEGLKFMVYLQKENIIDESGMPKERFSAEFPKEGPSILRIQQVVRGDSAAYFCASSPELATNEKLFFGSGTQLSVL.

The V gene is TRBV20-1, the J gene TRBJ2-7. The CDR3 contains 13 residues. Germline CDR1 DFQATT, CDR2 SNEGSKA (reference sequence). The CDR3 loop is CSARDPSSYEQYF.

J is TRBJ2-7 and V is TRBV7-6; TCRdb gives TRBD1 as the D gene, but with no DNA this cannot be confirmed. The CDR3 has 14 amino acids. CDR1 and CDR2 (germline): SGHVS, FNYEAQ. The CDR3 reads CASSLAGQGYEQYF.

This sequence joins TRBV6-5 and TRBJ1-4; TCRdb indicates TRBD1, and absent DNA this call remains unverified. Germline V gene lookup returns CDR1 MNHEY and CDR2 SVGAGI. This CDR3 is 14 amino acids long. CDR3 sequence reads: CASSGGRSEEKLFF.

The chain couples TRBV20-1 to TRBJ1-1; TCRdb's assignment of TRBD1 cannot be checked, as there is no DNA. Looked up from germline, CDR1 is DFQATT and CDR2 is SNEGSKA (reference sequence). This CDR3 has 15 residues. The CDR3 region is CSASRDIGRNTEAFF.

The V gene is TRBV14, the J gene TRBJ2-1; TCRdb's D call, TRBD1, is unchecked because there is no DNA. The CDR3 runs to 15 residues. Germline lookup yields CDR1 SGHDN and CDR2 FVKESK. The CDR3 loop is CASSQDPLGYNEQFF.

The rearrangement joins TRBV19 to TRBJ2-1; without DNA, the TCRdb call of TRBD2 cannot be checked. The CDR3 loop spans 15 amino acids. Germline CDR1 LNHDA, CDR2 SQIVND (reference sequence). CDR3: CATFRTSGRDNEQFF.

This sequence joins TRBV5-1 and TRBJ2-1; absent DNA, TCRdb's TRBD2 call cannot be checked. The length of the CDR3 is 15 residues. Germline-derived CDR1 and CDR2 are SGHRS and YFSETQ. The CDR3: CASSLASGSINEQFF.

The rearrangement uses TRBV4-2 and TRBJ2-7; TCRdb designates TRBD2, a call that cannot be tested without DNA. From germline, CDR1 is LGHNA and CDR2 YNFKEQ. This CDR3 region has 15 residues. CDR3: CASSQESGNHYEQYF.

The chain is built from TRBV19 and TRBJ2-3; checking the TCRdb D call of TRBD2 is not possible without DNA. The CDR3 is made up of 16 amino acids. Germline V lookup: CDR1 LNHDA, CDR2 SQIVND (reference sequence). This chain's CDR3 is CASSKREGVSKDTQYF.

V usage is TRBV13 and J usage is TRBJ2-7; no DNA is available, so the TRBD1 call from TCRdb remains unchecked. Germline assignment: CDR1 PRHDT and CDR2 FYEKMQ (reference sequence). The CDR3 is 13 residues long. The CDR3 loop reads CASSPPRRDEQYF.

The V call is TRBV15, the J call TRBJ2-2; TCRdb's D call of TRBD1 is untestable without DNA. The CDR3 has 15 residues. Germline assignment: CDR1 LNHNV and CDR2 YYDKDF (reference sequence). The CDR3 region is CATSNEEGGTGELFF.

V is TRBV5-1 and J is TRBJ2-5. CDR3 length: 13 residues. Germline values: CDR1 SGHRS, CDR2 YFSETQ. CDR3 sequence: CASSLDLVETQYF.

The chain combines TRBV5-1 with TRBJ2-1; the D call from TCRdb, TRBD1, cannot be confirmed without DNA. CDR3 length equals 18 residues. CDR1 SGHRS and CDR2 YFSETQ come from the germline V gene. This CDR3 reads CASSYSGTGRTSYNEQFF.

The rearrangement joins TRBV15 to TRBJ1-6; TCRdb's D call of TRBD1 is untestable without DNA. This CDR3 comprises 14 residues. Germline CDR1 reads LNHNV; CDR2 reads YYDKDF (reference sequence). The CDR3 region is CATSRRDRAFSLHF. Drawing the rest from reference TRBV15 and TRBJ1-6, the complete variable domain is DAMVIQNPRYQVTQFGKPVTLSCSQTLNHNVMYWYQQKSSQAPKLLFHYYDKDFNNEADTPDNFQSRRPNTSFCFLDIRSPGLGDTAMYLCATSRRDRAFSLHFGNGTRLTVT.

This chain links TRBV5-1 with TRBJ2-5; TCRdb reports TRBD2, a call that lacks DNA to check it against. CDR3 size: 16 residues. The germline V gene encodes CDR1 SGHRS and CDR2 YFSETQ. CDR3 loop: CARAHSGRLRMGTQYF.

Here the CDR3 reads CASSRDGQNYGYPF. The V and J genes are TRBV11-1 and TRBJ1-2; TCRdb selects TRBD1, and the lack of DNA leaves this call unchecked. The germline V gene encodes CDR1 SGHAT and CDR2 FQDESV (reference sequence). This CDR3 region has 14 residues.

The V call is TRBV24-1, the J call TRBJ2-1; without DNA, the TCRdb call of TRBD2 cannot be checked. Germline assignment: CDR1 KGHDR and CDR2 SFDVKD. The CDR3 runs to 15 residues. CDR3 amino acids: CATSDLSGDYNEQFF.

This chain uses TRBV7-2 with TRBJ1-2; TCRdb lists TRBD1, though no DNA is available to test this call. CDR1 is SGHTA, CDR2 FQGNSA, per germline. This CDR3 is 16 amino acids long. CDR3 sequence reads: CASSHGGGGLVRGYTF.

V is TRBV30 and J is TRBJ1-1. Per germline, CDR1 GTSNPN and CDR2 SVGIG (reference sequence). The CDR3 runs 13 residues. The CDR3 is CAWSPYIRTEAFF.

The genes are TRBV27 and TRBJ2-1; checking the TCRdb D call of TRBD1 is not possible without DNA. The CDR3 consists of 14 residues. CDR1 is MNHEY, CDR2 SMNVEV, per germline (reference sequence). The CDR3 is CASSADRADSEQFF.

The chain carries TRBV20-1 and TRBJ2-3; the D call of TRBD2 rests on TCRdb alone, since no DNA is present to check it. This CDR3 has 14 amino acids. Per germline, CDR1 DFQATT and CDR2 SNEGSKA (reference sequence). The CDR3 sequence is CSALTREFTDTQYF.

This chain links TRBV27 with TRBJ1-2; with no DNA, the TCRdb D assignment of TRBD1 cannot be verified. This CDR3 contains 17 residues. CDR1 and CDR2 from the germline V gene are MNHEY and SMNVEV (reference sequence). The CDR3 loop is CASSYTGQFSFNYGYTF.

J is TRBJ2-2 and V is TRBV5-5; the D call of TRBD2 rests on TCRdb alone, since no DNA is present to check it. This CDR3 has 19 residues. Germline lookup yields CDR1 SGHKS and CDR2 YYEKEE (reference sequence). The CDR3 sequence is CASSLVASGRVGRTGELFF.

The CDR3 loop reads CASDDRADTQYF. V gene TRBV2 combines with J gene TRBJ2-3; TCRdb lists TRBD1, though no DNA is available to test this call. Per germline, CDR1 SNHLY and CDR2 FYNNEI. The CDR3 consists of 12 residues.

The chain has TRBV2 and TRBJ2-6; TCRdb names TRBD2, which stays unverified in the absence of DNA. The CDR3 has 16 amino acids. The germline gives CDR1 SNHLY, CDR2 FYNNEI. The CDR3 sequence: CASSELSGGGANVLTF.

The rearrangement joins TRBV10-2 to TRBJ1-2; the TCRdb D gene call, TRBD1, has no DNA to confirm it. Germline assignment: CDR1 WSHSY and CDR2 SAAADI. CDR3 length equals 13 residues. The CDR3: CASSGWTGEGYTF.